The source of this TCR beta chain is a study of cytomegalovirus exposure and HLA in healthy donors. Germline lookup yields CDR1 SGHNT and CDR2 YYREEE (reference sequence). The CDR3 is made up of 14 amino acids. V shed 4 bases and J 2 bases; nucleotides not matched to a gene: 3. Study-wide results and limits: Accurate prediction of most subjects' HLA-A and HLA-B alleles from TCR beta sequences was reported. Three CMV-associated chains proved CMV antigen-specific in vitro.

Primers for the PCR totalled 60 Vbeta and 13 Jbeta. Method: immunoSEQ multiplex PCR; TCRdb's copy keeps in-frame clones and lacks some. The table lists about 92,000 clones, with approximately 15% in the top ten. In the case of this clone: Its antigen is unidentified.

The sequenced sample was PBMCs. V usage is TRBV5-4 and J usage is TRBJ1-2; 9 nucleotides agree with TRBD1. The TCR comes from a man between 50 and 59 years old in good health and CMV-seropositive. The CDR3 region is CASSTGGVNYGYTF. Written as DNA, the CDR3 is TGTGCCAGCAGCACAGGGGGCGTAAACTATGGCTACACCTTC.